The entry below gives a single T cell receptor beta chain sequence along with its context. From germline, CDR1 is MNHNY and CDR2 SVGAGI (reference sequence). Trimming shortened V by 2 bases and J by 0 bases, and 8 bases separated the two germline ends. The CDR3 runs to 16 residues. The data belong to a study of cytomegalovirus exposure and HLA in healthy donors. Vbeta (60) and Jbeta (13) primers were used in the PCR. Clones were read by immunoSEQ multiplex PCR, and TCRdb kept only the in-frame ones, dropping some. The sample shows around 130,000 clones, and about 1.4% sits with its ten largest clones.

The receptor was derived from a woman aged 40 to 49 in good health and CMV-seronegative. This chain joins TRBV6-6 and TRBJ1-6, with D unclear. The specimen sequenced was PBMCs. The CDR3 bases are TGTGCCAGCAGTTACGGGCAGATCTCCTATAATTCACCCCTCCACTTT. The encoded protein is CASSYGQISYNSPLHF.